Listed here are 8 T cell receptor beta chains from one sample, sequenced in a study of blood T cell repertoires in COVID-19. Only in-frame clones appear in the TCRdb table, and some are missing; sequencing was by immunoSEQ multiplex PCR. The table has about 220,000 clones, 86% seen once; the top ten hold less than 4.5%. The material sequenced was PBMCs or T cells enriched from blood (not recorded which). These receptors were obtained from a woman aged 40-49 years with acute COVID-19.

The rearrangement joins TRBV2 to TRBJ2-1; D is undetermined. Per the germline V gene, CDR1 is SNHLY and CDR2 is FYNNEI. Trimming shortened V by 7 bases and J by 2 bases, and 12 bases separated the two germline ends. The CDR3 is 14 amino acids. CDR3 residues: CASNLASTYNEQFF. The CDR3 DNA reads TGTGCCAGCAACTTAGCCAGCACCTACAATGAGCAGTTCTTC.

V is TRBV5-6 and J is TRBJ1-4; no definite D call. The CDR3 loop spans 13 amino acids. The germline V and J ends were trimmed by 2 bases and 7 bases, with 9 bases remaining between them. Looked up from germline, CDR1 is SGHDT and CDR2 is YYEEEE. The CDR3 bases are TGTGCCAGCAGCTTCTTGGAGCTTGAAAAACTGTTTTTT. This codes for CASSFLELEKLFF.

The chain combines TRBV27 with TRBJ1-2; TRBD1 matches at 8 bases. The CDR3 runs 14 residues. J was trimmed by 11 bases and V by 3 bases; bases with no gene match: 11. Germline V gene data show CDR1 as MNHEY and CDR2 as SMNVEV (reference sequence). Here the CDR3 DNA reads TGTGCCAGCAGTTTCTCCTCGGGGACAGGCCGTTACACCTTC. It codes for CASSFSSGTGRYTF.

V is TRBV27 and J is TRBJ1-1; D possibly corresponds to TRBD1 (5 bases). V was shortened by 5 bases and J by 6 bases, with 22 bases between the two germline ends. This CDR3 contains 16 residues. Germline V gives CDR1 MNHEY, CDR2 SMNVEV (reference sequence). CDR3 sequence (DNA): TGTGCCAGCAGTCCTCCCGGGCGTCAGGGAGGGGCTGAAGCTTTCTTT. It encodes CASSPPGRQGGAEAFF.

The chain combines TRBV5-5 with TRBJ2-1; the D gene is possibly TRBD1 (6 bases). V was trimmed by 4 bases and J by 11 bases, leaving 16 bases between them. CDR1 is SGHKS, CDR2 YYEKEE, per germline (reference sequence). This CDR3 region has 13 residues. CDR3 in DNA: TGTGCCAGCAGCCTGAGACCGGGACAAAAGCAGTTCTTC. This sequence encodes CASSLRPGQKQFF.

This clone appeared once. This chain joins TRBV7-2 and TRBJ2-5; TRBD1 is a possible D gene (6 bases). Trimming left V 3 bases short and J 2 bases short, with 10 bases between. The CDR3 covers 14 residues. CDR1 and CDR2 (germline): SGHTA, FQGNSA. DNA for the CDR3: TGTGCCAGCAGCTTCCACGGACAGCAAGAGACCCAGTACTTC. Encoded protein: CASSFHGQQETQYF.

This clone is a singleton in its sample. This chain links TRBV25-1 with TRBJ1-5; the D gene is possibly TRBD1 (6 bases). The germline gives CDR1 MGHDK, CDR2 SYGVNS. The ends were cut back, 5 bases at V and 2 bases at J, with 10 bases in the middle. This CDR3 has 14 residues. CDR3 in amino acids: CASSWGQGNQPQHF. CDR3 bases: TGTGCCAGCAGTTGGGGGCAGGGCAATCAGCCCCAGCATTTT.

The V gene is TRBV11-2, the J gene TRBJ1-1; a possible D gene is TRBD1 (6 bases). CDR3 length equals 15 residues. Germline V gene lookup returns CDR1 SGHAT and CDR2 FQNNGV. The ends were cut back, 5 bases at V and 2 bases at J, with 15 bases in the middle. This CDR3 reads CASSHLQGVNTEAFF. As DNA, the CDR3 is TGTGCCAGCAGCCACTTACAGGGTGTAAACACTGAAGCTTTCTTT.